The source of this TCR beta chain is a study of regulatory T cells in long-lasting Graves disease. Study results and limitations: Tissue studied was limited to peripheral blood, excluding thyroid tissue. Accuracy may have suffered from the small sample size.

Both iRepertoire HTBI primers and Arm-PCR of CDR3 regions were used to build the TCR beta libraries. TCRdb processed the multiplex PCR reads anew with MiXCR; each CDR3 protein has one entry. This table has some 370,000 distinct CDR3 sequences, approximately 25% appearing once. With respect to this clonotype: Its specificity is unknown. A single base separates this from a much larger clone, so it may be a read error.

Time point denoted: persistent/refractory GD, antithyroid drugs over 5 years with positive TRAb. RNA extracted from PBMCs served as the sequencing template. With 3 bases removed from V and 7 bases from J, the gap between germline ends came to 22 bases. Germline lookup yields CDR1 DFQATT and CDR2 SNEGSKA (reference sequence). The CDR3 consists of 15 residues. The chain recombines TRBV20-1 with TRBJ2-7, with a possible D match to TRBD2 (6 bases). The receptor was derived from a woman between 40 and 55 years old with Graves disease. Source: peripheral blood mononuclear cells (PBMCs), taken when the disease was refractory, from a patient treated with antithyroid drugs. CDR3 loop: CSARAPGSAGREQYF. DNA for the CDR3: TGCAGTGCTAGGGCCCCGGGATCCGCGGGAAGAGAGCAGTACTTC.